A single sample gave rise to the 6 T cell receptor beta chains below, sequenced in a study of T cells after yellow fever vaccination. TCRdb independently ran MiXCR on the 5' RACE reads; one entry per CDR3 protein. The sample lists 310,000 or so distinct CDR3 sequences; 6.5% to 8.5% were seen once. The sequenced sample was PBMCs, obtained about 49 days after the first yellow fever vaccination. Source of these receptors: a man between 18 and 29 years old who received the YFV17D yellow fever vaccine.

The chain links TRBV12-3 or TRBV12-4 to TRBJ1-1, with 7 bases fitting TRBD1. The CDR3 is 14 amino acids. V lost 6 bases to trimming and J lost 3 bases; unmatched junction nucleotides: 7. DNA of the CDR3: TGTGCCAGCAGCCCGGAGGGGGCGTACACTGAAGCTTTCTTT. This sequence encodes CASSPEGAYTEAFF.

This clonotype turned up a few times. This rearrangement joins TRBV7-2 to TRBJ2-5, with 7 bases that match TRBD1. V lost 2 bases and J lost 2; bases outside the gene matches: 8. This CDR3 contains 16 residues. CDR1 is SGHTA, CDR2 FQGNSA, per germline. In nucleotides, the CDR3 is TGTGCCAGCAGCTTACAGTTTGGCAGGGGGCAAGAGACCCAGTACTTC. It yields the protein CASSLQFGRGQETQYF. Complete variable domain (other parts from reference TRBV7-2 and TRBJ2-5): GAGVSQSPSNKVTEKGKDVELRCDPISGHTALYWYRQSLGQGLEFLIYFQGNSAPDKSGLPSDRFSAERTGGSVSTLTIQRTQQEDSAVYLCASSLQFGRGQETQYFGPGTRLLVL.

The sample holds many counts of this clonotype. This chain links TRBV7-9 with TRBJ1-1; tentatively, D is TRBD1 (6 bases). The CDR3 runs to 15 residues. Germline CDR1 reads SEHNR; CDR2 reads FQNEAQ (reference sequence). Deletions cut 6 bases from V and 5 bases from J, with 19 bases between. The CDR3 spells CASRPKDRLGTEAFF. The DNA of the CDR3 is TGTGCCAGCAGGCCTAAGGACAGACTTGGGACTGAAGCTTTCTTT. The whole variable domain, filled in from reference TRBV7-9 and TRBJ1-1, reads DTGVSQNPRHKITKRGQNVTFRCDPISEHNRLYWYRQTLGQGPEFLTYFQNEAQLEKSRLLSDRFSAERPKGSFSTLEIQRTEQGDSAMYLCASRPKDRLGTEAFFGQGTRLTVV.

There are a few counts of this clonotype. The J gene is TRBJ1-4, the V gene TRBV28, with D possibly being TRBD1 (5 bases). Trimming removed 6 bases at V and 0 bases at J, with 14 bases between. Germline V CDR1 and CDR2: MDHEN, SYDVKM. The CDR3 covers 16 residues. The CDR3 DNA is TGTGCCAGCAGCGATCCCCGGGGGGCAACTAATGAAAAACTGTTTTTT. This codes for CASSDPRGATNEKLFF.

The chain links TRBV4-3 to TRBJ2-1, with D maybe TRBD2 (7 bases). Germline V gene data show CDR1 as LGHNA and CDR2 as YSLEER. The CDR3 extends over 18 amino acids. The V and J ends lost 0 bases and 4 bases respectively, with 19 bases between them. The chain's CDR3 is CASSQEFDGGPRYNEQFF. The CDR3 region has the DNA TGCGCCAGCAGCCAAGAATTCGACGGGGGGCCACGTTACAATGAGCAGTTCTTC.

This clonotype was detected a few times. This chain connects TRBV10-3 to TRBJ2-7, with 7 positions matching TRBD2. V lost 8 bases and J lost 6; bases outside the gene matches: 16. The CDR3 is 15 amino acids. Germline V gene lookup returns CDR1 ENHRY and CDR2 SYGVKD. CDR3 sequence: CAIGEGRGGAGEQYF. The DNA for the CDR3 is TGTGCCATCGGAGAGGGGAGGGGAGGTGCTGGCGAGCAGTACTTC.